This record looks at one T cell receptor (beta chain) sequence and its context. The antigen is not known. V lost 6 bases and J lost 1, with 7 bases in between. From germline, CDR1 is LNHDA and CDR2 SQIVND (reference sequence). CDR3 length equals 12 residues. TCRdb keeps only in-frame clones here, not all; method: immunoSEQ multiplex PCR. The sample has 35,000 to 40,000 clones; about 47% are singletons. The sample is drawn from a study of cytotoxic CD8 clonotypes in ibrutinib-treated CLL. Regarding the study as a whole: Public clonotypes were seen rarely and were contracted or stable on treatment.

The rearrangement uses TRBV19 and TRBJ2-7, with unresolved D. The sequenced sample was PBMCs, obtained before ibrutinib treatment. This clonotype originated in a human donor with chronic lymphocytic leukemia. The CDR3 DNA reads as TGTGCCAGTAGCCGCGGATCCTACGAGCAGTACTTC. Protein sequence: CASSRGSYEQYF.